This TCR beta chain was captured in a study of shared clonotypes between healthy human individuals. Sequencing used immunoSEQ multiplex PCR; TCRdb keeps in-frame clones, though not all of them. The sample lists approximately 2.4 million clones, around 95% occurring once. This CDR3 spans 15 amino acids. Germline values: CDR1 MDHEN, CDR2 SYDVKM. Trimming shortened V by 3 bases and J by 2 bases, and 10 bases separated the two germline ends. Regarding this clone: Its antigen remains unidentified. The same CDR3 is also encoded by other DNA sequences in this sample.

Study-level results: Sharing across four donors was highest in naive CD4 (around 5%) and lowest in memory CD8 (roughly 0.4%).

The receptor comes from a man between 18 and 29 years old in good health. Sequenced: naive CD4+ T cells sorted from blood. Subset indicated: CD45RA+ positively selected. The genes are TRBV28 and TRBJ1-4; possible D gene TRBD1, 5 bases. This CDR3 is CASSFRRATNEKLFF. The DNA of the CDR3 is TGTGCCAGCAGTTTTCGCAGGGCTACTAATGAAAAACTGTTTTTT.